This T cell receptor beta chain was captured by sequencing in a study of T-cell memory formation after mild COVID-19. Study findings and constraints: Some responding clones appeared in pre-infection memory, suggesting cross-reactive memory joined.

In regard to this clonotype: Its target is not known. One end of the junction varies from germline; a read error may be responsible.

This CDR3 is 12 amino acids long. CDR1 is SGHNT, CDR2 YYREEE, per germline (reference sequence). TCRdb passed the 5' RACE reads through MiXCR, listing each CDR3 protein once. The data contain roughly 380,000 distinct CDR3 sequences, around 27% of them singletons. Input material: PBMCs or a T cell subset sorted from them (not recorded which). The receptor was isolated from an adult woman who had mild COVID-19 (a few samples of this study predate the infection). Cell type and time point are not known. The chain uses TRBV5-4 and TRBJ2-3; tentative D call: TRBD1 (6 bases). CDR3 coding DNA: TGTGCCAGCACCTTGCAGGGGGATACGCAGTATTTT. Translation: CASTLQGDTQYF.